The rows below give T cell receptor beta chains drawn from one sample of a study of cytomegalovirus exposure and HLA in healthy donors. Assay: immunoSEQ multiplex PCR; the TCRdb copy retains only in-frame clones and omits some. The sample holds 170,000 or so clones, 77% seen once. The sample consisted of PBMCs. The receptors stem from a young woman in good health and CMV-seronegative. Both conserved end residues are trimmed from each CDR3. The order of the fields is CDR3 length, V gene, CDR3 protein.

>12|TRBV7-8
ASSPLTVTYEQY
>14|TRBV4-3
ASSQGLAGGSYEQY
>15|TRBV7-2
ASSLAGTALSTDTQY
>8|TRBV30
AWSEETQY
>9|TRBV7-9
ASSLVGEAF
>11|TRBV7-9
ASSLVRLWGYT
>12|TRBV29-1
SVNPGQGAVGYT
>12|TRBV4-2
ASSQAQGTQPQH
>16|TRBV4-2
ASSQDPGSGTGSYEQY
>11|TRBV9
ASSQGWNTEAF
>10|TRBV7-2
ASSLKTDTQY
>12|TRBV7-9
ASSAAGGRGTQY
>16|TRBV5-1
ASSPPPWQGAIGGELF
>15|TRBV19
ASRLWDRGRPHYGYT
>13|TRBV19
ASSHEDREHEKLF
>14|TRBV5-1
ASSSTLRDWGKEAF
>13|TRBV27
ASSLAGGVVYGYT
>10|TRBV7-3
ASSLDRGIQF
>16|TRBV4-3
ASSQEPPGQGLHQPQH
>11|TRBV5-1
ASSLDQNEKLF
>12|TRBV4-3
ASSQILAAYEQY
>14|TRBV27
ASSLGLAGEAGELF
>13|TRBV14
ASSQTGGSWSPLH
>15|TRBV11-2
ASSLGSWEVNNYGYT
>12|TRBV29-1
SVEQGKGNTEAF
>12|TRBV6-1
ASSSLGQSYEQY
>17|TRBV4-1
ASSQDEWAVSGRTYEQY
>11|TRBV30
AWNRGFRYEQY
>13|TRBV13
ASSLYGEGQETQY
>14|TRBV7-2
ASSLSGTDSTDTQY
>12|TRBV29-1
SVEPGGGNTEAF
>13|TRBV4-3
ASSQDRSTNEKLF
>14|TRBV7-8
ASSLEGAILAYGYT
>13|TRBV28
ASTPTGSTTDTQY
>13|TRBV4-1
ASSQDSTGNQPQH
>14|TRBV11-1
ASSLAPDTSSYEQY
>11|TRBV30
AWSGGGGDTQY
>10|TRBV6-5
ASSGEYTEAF
>10|TRBV30
AWSVRSPGYT
>11|TRBV25-1
ASSEGPVEKLF
>16|TRBV4-2
ASSRKIRSSGSSYEQY